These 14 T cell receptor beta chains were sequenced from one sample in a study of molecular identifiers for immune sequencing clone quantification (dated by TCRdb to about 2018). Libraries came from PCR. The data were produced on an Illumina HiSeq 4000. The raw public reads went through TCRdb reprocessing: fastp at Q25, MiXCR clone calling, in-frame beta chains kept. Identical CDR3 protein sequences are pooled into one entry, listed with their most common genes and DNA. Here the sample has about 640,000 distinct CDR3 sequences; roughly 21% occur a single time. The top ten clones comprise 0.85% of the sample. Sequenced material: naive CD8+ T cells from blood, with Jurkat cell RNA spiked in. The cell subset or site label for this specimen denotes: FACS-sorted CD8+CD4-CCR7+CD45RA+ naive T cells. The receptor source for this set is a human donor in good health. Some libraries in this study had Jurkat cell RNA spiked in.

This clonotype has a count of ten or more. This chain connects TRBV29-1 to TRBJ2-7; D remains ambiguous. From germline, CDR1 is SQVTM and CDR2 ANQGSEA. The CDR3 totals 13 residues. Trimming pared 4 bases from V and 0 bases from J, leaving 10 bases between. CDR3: CSVGARDSYEQYF. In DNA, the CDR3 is TGCAGCGTTGGGGCAAGGGACTCCTACGAGCAGTACTTC.

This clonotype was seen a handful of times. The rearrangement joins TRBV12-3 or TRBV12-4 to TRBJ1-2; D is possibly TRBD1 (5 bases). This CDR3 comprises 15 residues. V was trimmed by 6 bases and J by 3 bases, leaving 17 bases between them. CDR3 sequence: CASSPGDYSYYGYTF. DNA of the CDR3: TGTGCCAGCAGCCCGGGGGACTACTCGTACTATGGCTACACCTTC.

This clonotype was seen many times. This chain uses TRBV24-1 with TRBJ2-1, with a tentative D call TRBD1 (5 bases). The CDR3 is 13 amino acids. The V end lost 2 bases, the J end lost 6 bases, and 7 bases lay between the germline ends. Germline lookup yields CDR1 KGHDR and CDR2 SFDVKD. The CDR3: CATSDWQGNEQFF. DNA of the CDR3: TGTGCCACCAGTGATTGGCAGGGCAATGAGCAGTTCTTC.

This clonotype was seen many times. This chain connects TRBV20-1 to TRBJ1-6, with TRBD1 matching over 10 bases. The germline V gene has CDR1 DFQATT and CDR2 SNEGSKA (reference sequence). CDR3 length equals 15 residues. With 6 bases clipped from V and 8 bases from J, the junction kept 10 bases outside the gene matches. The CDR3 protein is CSAHQTGGDYSPLHF. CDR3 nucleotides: TGCAGTGCCCACCAGACAGGGGGCGATTATTCACCCCTCCACTTT.

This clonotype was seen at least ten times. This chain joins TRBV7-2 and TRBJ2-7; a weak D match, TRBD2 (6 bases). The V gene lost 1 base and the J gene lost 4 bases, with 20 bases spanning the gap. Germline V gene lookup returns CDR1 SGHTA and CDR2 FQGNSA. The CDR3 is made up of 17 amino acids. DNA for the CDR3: TGTGCCAGCAGCTTAGGAGGTCCGCGGGGCGGGGATTACGAGCAGTACTTC. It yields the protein CASSLGGPRGGDYEQYF.

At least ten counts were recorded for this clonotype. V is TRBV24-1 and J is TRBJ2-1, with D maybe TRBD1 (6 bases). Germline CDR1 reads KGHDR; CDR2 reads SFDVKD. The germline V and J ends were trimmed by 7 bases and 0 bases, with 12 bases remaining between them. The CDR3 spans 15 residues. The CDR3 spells CATSRGQSSYNEQFF. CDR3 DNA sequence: TGTGCCACCAGCAGAGGACAGAGCTCCTACAATGAGCAGTTCTTC.

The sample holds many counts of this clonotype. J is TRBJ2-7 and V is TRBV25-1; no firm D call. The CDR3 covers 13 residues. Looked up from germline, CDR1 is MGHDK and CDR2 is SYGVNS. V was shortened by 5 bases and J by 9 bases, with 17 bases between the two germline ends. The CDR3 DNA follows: TGTGCCAGCAGTTACCATTCCTACGACGGGCAGTACTTC. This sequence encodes CASSYHSYDGQYF.

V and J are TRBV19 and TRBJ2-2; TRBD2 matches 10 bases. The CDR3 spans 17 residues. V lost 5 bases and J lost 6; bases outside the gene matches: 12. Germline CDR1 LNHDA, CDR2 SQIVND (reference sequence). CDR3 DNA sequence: TGTGCCAGTAGTTTCTCGCCGAGCGGGGGGGCATCCGGGGAGCTGTTTTTT. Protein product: CASSFSPSGGASGELFF.

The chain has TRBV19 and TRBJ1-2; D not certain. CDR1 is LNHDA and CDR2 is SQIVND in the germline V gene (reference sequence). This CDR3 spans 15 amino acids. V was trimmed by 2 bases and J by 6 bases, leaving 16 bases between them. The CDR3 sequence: CASSILGRANDGYTF. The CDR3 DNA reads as TGTGCCAGTAGTATACTAGGACGGGCCAATGATGGCTACACCTTC.

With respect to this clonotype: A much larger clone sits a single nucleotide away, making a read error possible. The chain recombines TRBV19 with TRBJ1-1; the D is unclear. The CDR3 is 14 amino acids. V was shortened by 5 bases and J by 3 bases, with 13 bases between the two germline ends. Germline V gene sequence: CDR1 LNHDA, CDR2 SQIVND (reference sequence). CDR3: CASSPPSGYTEAFF. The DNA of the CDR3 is TGTGCCAGTAGTCCACCAAGCGGGTACACTGAAGCTTTCTTT.

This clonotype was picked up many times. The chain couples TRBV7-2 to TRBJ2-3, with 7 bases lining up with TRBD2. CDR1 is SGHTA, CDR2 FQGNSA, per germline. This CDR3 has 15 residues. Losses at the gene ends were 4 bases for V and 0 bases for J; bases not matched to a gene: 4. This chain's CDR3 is CASSSLAESTDTQYF. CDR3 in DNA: TGTGCCAGCAGCTCCCTAGCGGAAAGCACAGATACGCAGTATTTT. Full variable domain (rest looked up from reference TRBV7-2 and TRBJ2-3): GAGVSQSPSNKVTEKGKDVELRCDPISGHTALYWYRQSLGQGLEFLIYFQGNSAPDKSGLPSDRFSAERTGGSVSTLTIQRTQQEDSAVYLCASSSLAESTDTQYFGPGTRLTVL.

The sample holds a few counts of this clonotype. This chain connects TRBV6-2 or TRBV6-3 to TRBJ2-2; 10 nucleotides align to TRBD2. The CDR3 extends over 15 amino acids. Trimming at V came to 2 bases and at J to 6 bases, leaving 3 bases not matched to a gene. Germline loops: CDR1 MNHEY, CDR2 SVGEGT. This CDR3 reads CASSYSGGAAGELFF. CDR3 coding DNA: TGTGCCAGCAGTTACAGCGGGGGGGCCGCCGGGGAGCTGTTTTTT.

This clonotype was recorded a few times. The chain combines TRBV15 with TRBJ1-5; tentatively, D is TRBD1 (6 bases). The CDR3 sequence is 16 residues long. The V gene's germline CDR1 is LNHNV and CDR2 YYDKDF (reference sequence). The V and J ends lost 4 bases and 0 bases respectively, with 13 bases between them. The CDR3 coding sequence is TGTGCCACCAGCAAGGGGGGACGTTATAGCAATCAGCCCCAGCATTTT. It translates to CATSKGGRYSNQPQHF.

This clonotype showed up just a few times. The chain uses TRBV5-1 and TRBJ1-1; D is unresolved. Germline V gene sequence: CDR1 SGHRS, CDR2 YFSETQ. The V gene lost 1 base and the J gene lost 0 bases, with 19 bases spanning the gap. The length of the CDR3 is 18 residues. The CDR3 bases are TGCGCCAGCAGCTTGATCGGTAACCGGGTAGGGATGAACACTGAAGCTTTCTTT. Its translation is CASSLIGNRVGMNTEAFF.